The 27 T cell receptor beta chains listed next were all sequenced from one sample in a study of shared clonotypes between healthy human individuals. Measured with immunoSEQ multiplex PCR; TCRdb has only the in-frame clones, and not every one. The sample has hundreds of thousands of clones, roughly 72% seen once. The sample taken for sequencing was memory CD4+ T cells sorted from blood. As to subset: CD45RA-negative fraction. These receptors were obtained from a woman in her twenties or thirties in good health.

This chain joins TRBV27 and TRBJ1-1; the match to TRBD1 covers 7 bases. The CDR3 is 14 amino acids. From germline, CDR1 is MNHEY and CDR2 SMNVEV (reference sequence). V lost 6 bases, J lost 0 bases, and 4 bases stayed unmatched. The CDR3 sequence is CASRLDRMNTEAFF. CDR3 DNA sequence: TGTGCCAGCAGACTGGACAGGATGAACACTGAAGCTTTCTTT.

This clone was seen just once. The gene calls are TRBV28 and TRBJ2-5, with 14 bases identical to TRBD2. The CDR3 is 15 amino acids. Unmatched junction bases numbered 5, after V lost 7 bases and J lost 4 bases. In germline, CDR1 is MDHEN, CDR2 SYDVKM. This chain's CDR3 is CASNSGLAGVETQYF. The CDR3 bases are TGTGCCAGCAATTCGGGACTAGCGGGAGTAGAGACCCAGTACTTC.

The chain uses TRBV9 and TRBJ2-5, with 14 bases matching TRBD2. The CDR3 is 17 amino acids. Trimming cost V 5 bases and J 2 bases; bases outside gene matches: 8. From germline, CDR1 is SGDLS and CDR2 YYNGEE. The CDR3 is CASRGLAGVRSQETQYF. In DNA form, the CDR3 reads TGTGCCAGCAGGGGACTAGCGGGAGTTAGATCACAAGAGACCCAGTACTTC.

The chain joins TRBV10-3 to TRBJ1-5, with 11 bases that match TRBD1. The CDR3 is 13 residues long. V dropped 10 bases and J dropped 8; count of bases not matched to a gene: 7. Germline loops: CDR1 ENHRY, CDR2 SYGVKD. The CDR3 region is CARADRGQKPQHF. CDR3 coding DNA: TGTGCCAGAGCGGACAGGGGGCAAAAGCCCCAGCATTTT.

The V call is TRBV5-1, the J call TRBJ1-5, with a tentative D call TRBD1 (5 bases). The CDR3 is made up of 14 amino acids. The V end lost 4 bases, the J end lost 3 bases, and 11 bases lay between the germline ends. Germline V CDR1 and CDR2: SGHRS, YFSETQ. CDR3 nucleotides: TGCGCCAGCAGCCAGGGTGGGAACAATCAGCCCCAGCATTTT. Translated, it gives CASSQGGNNQPQHF.

The chain couples TRBV6-1 to TRBJ1-2; a possible D gene is TRBD1 (6 bases). The CDR3 is 15 residues long. Germline-derived CDR1 and CDR2 are MNHNS and SASEGT. Trimming took 4 bases from V and 1 from J, leaving 13 bases between them. CDR3 coding DNA: TGTGCCAGCAGTGTGAGGGCAGGGGATAACTATGGCTACACCTTC. Its protein is CASSVRAGDNYGYTF.

The chain links TRBV18 to TRBJ2-7; 10 nucleotides align to TRBD1. Trimming at V came to 6 bases and at J to 0 bases, leaving 5 bases not matched to a gene. The germline CDR1 and CDR2 sequences are KGHSH and LQKENI. This CDR3 has 15 amino acids. The CDR3 DNA is TGTGCCAGCTCCCCGGGGACAGGGGACTCCTACGAGCAGTACTTC. Translation: CASSPGTGDSYEQYF. Drawing the rest from reference TRBV18 and TRBJ2-7, the complete variable domain is NAGVMQNPRHLVRRRGQEARLRCSPMKGHSHVYWYRQLPEEGLKFMVYLQKENIIDESGMPKERFSAEFPKEGPSILRIQQVVRGDSAAYFCASSPGTGDSYEQYFGPGTRLTVT.

At least ten counts were recorded for this clone. The chain uses TRBV30 and TRBJ1-4; D is perhaps TRBD1 (5 bases). Looked up from germline, CDR1 is GTSNPN and CDR2 is SVGIG (reference sequence). This CDR3 spans 15 amino acids. V was cut by 5 bases and J by 7 bases, with 20 bases left in between. CDR3 sequence reads: CAWGPAQADPEKLFF. The CDR3 region has the DNA TGTGCCTGGGGACCCGCACAGGCCGATCCTGAAAAACTGTTTTTT.

For the CDR3, the DNA is TGTGCCAGCAGCTTGTACGGAGTCAACTATGGCTACACCTTC. As protein: CASSLYGVNYGYTF. The chain combines TRBV5-4 with TRBJ1-2, with D unresolved. CDR1 SGHNT and CDR2 YYREEE come from the germline V gene (reference sequence). The CDR3 consists of 14 residues. The ends were cut back, 1 base at V and 2 bases at J, with 9 bases in the middle.

The chain has TRBV11-2 and TRBJ2-2; 10 bases map to TRBD2. Per germline, CDR1 SGHAT and CDR2 FQNNGV. The J segment lost 1 base and the V segment lost 5 bases, leaving 4 bases of the junction unmatched. The CDR3 consists of 16 residues. CDR3 region: CASSPSGRLNTGELFF. CDR3 DNA: TGTGCCAGCAGCCCTAGCGGGAGACTGAACACCGGGGAGCTGTTTTTT.

The genes are TRBV5-5 and TRBJ2-7; tentatively, D is TRBD1 (6 bases). CDR1 and CDR2 from the germline V gene are SGHKS and YYEKEE (reference sequence). Trimming shortened V by 4 bases and J by 1 base, and 9 bases separated the two germline ends. This CDR3 contains 13 residues. The CDR3, as DNA: TGTGCCAGCAGCGATGGACAGTCCTACGAGCAGTACTTC. This sequence encodes CASSDGQSYEQYF.

The chain has TRBV28 and TRBJ2-7, with 12 bases lining up with TRBD1. The CDR3 sequence is 15 residues long. Germline trimming cut 5 bases from V and 5 bases from J; bases unmatched to any gene: 7. CDR1 is MDHEN, CDR2 SYDVKM, per germline. The CDR3 reads CASSPPGQGADEQYF. For the CDR3, the DNA is TGTGCCAGCAGTCCACCGGGACAGGGGGCCGACGAGCAGTACTTC.

The chain combines TRBV19 with TRBJ2-7; a weak D match, TRBD2 (6 bases). Trimming removed 4 bases from V and 3 bases from J, with 13 bases in between. The CDR3 is 14 amino acids. CDR1 is LNHDA, CDR2 SQIVND, per germline (reference sequence). CDR3 region: CASSTGGVHYEQYF. CDR3 DNA: TGTGCCAGTAGTACCGGGGGTGTCCACTACGAGCAGTACTTC.

This clone came up many times. V usage is TRBV28 and J usage is TRBJ2-2; TRBD2 aligns across 7 bases. Trimming at V came to 3 bases and at J to 8 bases, leaving 12 bases not matched to a gene. The CDR3 contains 16 residues. CDR1 and CDR2 from the germline V gene are MDHEN and SYDVKM. CDR3 coding DNA: TGTGCCAGCAGTTTTGGCGGTAGCGGGCCCCGGGGGGAGCTGTTTTTT. It encodes CASSFGGSGPRGELFF.

CDR3: CASSPDPGGMGETQYF. The CDR3 region has the DNA TGTGCCAGCAGTCCCGATCCGGGCGGGATGGGCGAGACCCAGTACTTC. This chain connects TRBV28 to TRBJ2-5; D is perhaps TRBD2 (6 bases). Germline V CDR1 and CDR2: MDHEN, SYDVKM. Trimming left V 5 bases short and J 5 bases short, with 21 bases between. The CDR3 extends over 16 amino acids.

The rearrangement joins TRBV4-1 to TRBJ1-2, with TRBD1 identical over 8 bases. Germline CDR1 reads MGHRA; CDR2 reads YSYEKL. The CDR3 covers 16 residues. The V gene end was trimmed by 0 bases and the J gene end by 5 bases; junction bases not matched to a gene: 8. The CDR3 DNA follows: TGCGCCAGCAGCCAAGATGGGGACAGGCCTCTATATGGCTACACCTTC. Protein product: CASSQDGDRPLYGYTF.

The chain combines TRBV11-3 with TRBJ2-6; tentatively, D is TRBD1 or TRBD2 (6 bases each). V lost 5 bases and J lost 1, with 12 bases in between. Germline V gene lookup returns CDR1 SGHNT and CDR2 YENEEA. This CDR3 region has 16 residues. The CDR3, as DNA: TGTGCCAGCAGCCGCGGAGGGGGGTCTGGGGCCAACGTCCTGACTTTC. This gives the protein CASSRGGGSGANVLTF.

The table lists this clone with a count of one. The chain links TRBV2 to TRBJ2-7, with 9 bases identical to TRBD1. This CDR3 contains 15 residues. V dropped 5 bases and J dropped 1; count of bases not matched to a gene: 6. The germline V gene has CDR1 SNHLY and CDR2 FYNNEI. The CDR3 sequence: CASSTQGQGSYEQYF. DNA of the CDR3: TGTGCCAGCAGTACCCAGGGACAGGGATCCTACGAGCAGTACTTC.

This chain joins TRBV18 and TRBJ2-5; TRBD2 might be the D (7 bases). The V gene lost 3 bases and the J gene lost 4 bases, with 12 bases spanning the gap. The CDR3 totals 14 residues. CDR1 and CDR2 from the germline V gene are KGHSH and LQKENI. CDR3 nucleotide sequence: TGTGCCAGCTCACCGACTAGGGGGGGAGAGACCCAGTACTTC. Protein sequence: CASSPTRGGETQYF.

This clone has at least ten counts. The chain uses TRBV2 and TRBJ2-2; D is unclear. The V gene's germline CDR1 is SNHLY and CDR2 FYNNEI. Between the trimmed V and J ends, which lost 8 bases and 0 bases, there was a span of 10 bases. The CDR3 covers 14 residues. CDR3 in DNA: TGTGCCAGCCGGGCCGCTGCGAACACCGGGGAGCTGTTTTTT. It encodes CASRAAANTGELFF.

As for this clone: At one end the junction does not follow the germline gene, possibly because of a read error. The rearrangement joins TRBV27 to TRBJ2-1, with 14 bases lining up with TRBD2. CDR3 size: 14 residues. Germline CDR1 is MNHEY and CDR2 is SMNVEV (reference sequence). CDR3 in amino acids: CASSSGLAGVERIF. The DNA for the CDR3 is TGTGCCAGCAGTTCGGGACTAGCGGGAGTAGAAAGGATCTTC.

The rearrangement uses TRBV5-1 and TRBJ1-3, with D perhaps TRBD1 (5 bases). The germline V gene has CDR1 SGHRS and CDR2 YFSETQ. CDR3 length equals 14 residues. V lost 5 bases to trimming and J lost 1 base, with 10 bases between them. This CDR3 is CASRPTESGNTIYF. CDR3 bases: TGCGCCAGCAGACCGACAGAATCTGGAAACACCATATATTTT.

V and J are TRBV4-1 and TRBJ2-6; tentative D call: TRBD1 (6 bases). The germline V gene encodes CDR1 MGHRA and CDR2 YSYEKL. Deletions cut 0 bases from V and 12 bases from J, with 15 bases between. The CDR3 sequence is 15 residues long. CDR3 sequence reads: CASSQDLDRSSVLTF. CDR3 in DNA: TGCGCCAGCAGCCAAGATCTGGACAGAAGTAGCGTCCTGACTTTC.

This clone was counted a few times. This chain joins TRBV28 and TRBJ2-7; perhaps TRBD2 as D (5 bases). This CDR3 region has 14 residues. V shed 7 bases and J shed 7 bases, with 20 bases lying between them. CDR1 MDHEN and CDR2 SYDVKM come from the germline V gene. CDR3 sequence reads: CASTLHISTGEQYF. The DNA of the CDR3 is TGTGCCAGCACATTGCACATCTCCACGGGGGAGCAGTACTTC.

Here the CDR3 reads CASSFTMGPLSGANVLTF. As DNA, the CDR3 is TGTGCCAGCAGTTTCACCATGGGACCGCTCTCTGGGGCCAACGTCCTGACTTTC. The chain is built from TRBV28 and TRBJ2-6; either TRBD1 or TRBD2 may supply D (5 bases each). CDR3 length: 18 residues. The V gene's germline CDR1 is MDHEN and CDR2 SYDVKM. The V end was cut by 3 bases, the J end by 0 bases, with 15 bases between.

J is TRBJ2-3 and V is TRBV20-1; D not certain. Germline V gene lookup returns CDR1 DFQATT and CDR2 SNEGSKA (reference sequence). The CDR3 is made up of 11 amino acids. Deletions cut 6 bases from V and 9 bases from J, with 13 bases between. The DNA for the CDR3 is TGCAGTGCAGGACCCCTTAGCACGCAGTATTTT. This gives the protein CSAGPLSTQYF.

The chain carries TRBV5-1 and TRBJ2-5; 7 nucleotides align to TRBD2. CDR3 length equals 16 residues. V trimming: 2 bases; J trimming: 3 bases; junction bases outside the gene matches: 10. Germline CDR1 SGHRS, CDR2 YFSETQ. This CDR3 reads CASSLPLAGLKETQYF. The CDR3 DNA is TGCGCCAGCAGCTTACCCTTAGCGGGCTTAAAAGAGACCCAGTACTTC.